This T cell receptor (beta chain) is drawn from a study of T cell responses to AZD1222 COVID-19 vaccine. Overall study context: Doses given second, at about 4 or about 12 weeks, were pooled. Overall study results and limits: Without day 14 samples, only post-peak T cell repertoires were studied. With two AZD1222 doses given, Spike-specific TCR breadth and depth both rose.

Trimming removed 3 bases from V and 1 base from J; junction bases left unmatched: 0. CDR3 length equals 15 residues. Germline V gene data show CDR1 as SGHKS and CDR2 as YYEKEE (reference sequence). Turning to this clone: Its antigen is unidentified.

Assay: immunoSEQ multiplex PCR; the TCRdb copy retains only in-frame clones and omits some. The sample consists of 45,000 to 55,000 clones, 84% of them appearing once. The J gene is TRBJ2-2, the V gene TRBV5-5; TRBD1 matches at 10 bases. This TCR was sampled from an adult in good health. The starting material was peripheral blood, obtained on day 0 of AZD1222 vaccination. The CDR3 protein is CASSWDRGNTGELFF. As DNA, the CDR3 is TGTGCCAGCAGCTGGGACAGGGGGAACACCGGGGAGCTGTTTTTT.